This T cell receptor (beta chain) was identified in a study of control samples from healthy donors and cancer patients (dated by TCRdb to about 2020). Libraries were prepared through the immunoSEQ multiplex PCR assay. The table comes from immuneACCESS by way of TCRdb, which keeps in-frame sequences with V and J called. Part of the clones is missing from these tables; in studies checked, under half for an unresolved V gene and the rest for unknown reasons. Recorded for this sample are over 150,000 clones; roughly 90% of them occurred a single time. The top ten clones comprise around 1.4% of the sample. Via the germline V gene (reference sequence), CDR1 is GTSNPN and CDR2 SVGIG. V and J lose 3 bases and 8 bases, and a span of 19 bases separates them. CDR3 length: 15 amino acids, cysteine to phenylalanine. Here the CDR3 DNA is all that survives: 45 bases in frame from base 1. Note on this clone: Its binding antigen is unknown. Base qualities are missing; no much larger clone stands one base away.

What was sequenced was blood. The clonotype originates from a woman in her fifties or sixties in good health. The rearrangement combines TRBV30 with TRBJ1-4, with no confident D gene call. DNA sequence: TGTGCCTGGAGACAGAAGCGCGGTGGACGAGAAAAACTGTTTTTT. Its translation is CAWRQKRGGREKLFF.